What follows are 13 T cell receptor beta chains derived from one specimen sequenced in a study of blood T cells in healthy people across ages. The authors ran a second PCR of about 6 to 11 cycles using a sample-barcoded 5' primer and a J-beta primer mix. TCRdb used MiXCR to reprocess the 5' RACE reads, holding one entry per CDR3 protein. The top ten hold 25% to 35% of the sample, which has about 680,000 distinct CDR3 sequences, over 45% seen once. The material sequenced was blood. These receptors were collected from a woman in her sixties or seventies in good health.

This clonotype was counted only a few times. This chain connects TRBV21-1 to TRBJ1-1. TRBV21-1 is a known pseudogene. The CDR3 length is 10 residues. The CDR3 here is CASIITEAFF. The CDR3 region has the DNA TGTGCCAGCATAATCACTGAAGCTTTCTTT.

The V and J genes are TRBV20-1 and TRBJ1-5; TRBD1 aligns across 9 bases. The length of the CDR3 is 15 residues. V lost 1 base to trimming and J lost 7 bases; unmatched junction nucleotides: 8. Germline assignment: CDR1 DFQATT and CDR2 SNEGSKA (reference sequence). Here the CDR3 DNA reads TGCAGTGCTAGAGCCGGGACAGGGCGCGGCCAGCCCCAGCATTTT. Amino acid sequence: CSARAGTGRGQPQHF.

This clonotype was counted a few times. The chain couples TRBV18 to TRBJ2-6, with D possibly TRBD2 on 6 matching bases. This CDR3 is 17 amino acids long. The V end was cut by 3 bases, the J end by 0 bases, with 12 bases between. Germline CDR1 is KGHSH and CDR2 is LQKENI. CDR3 DNA: TGTGCCAGCTCACCGGGACTGATAAGCTCTGGGGCCAACGTCCTGACTTTC. Translated, it gives CASSPGLISSGANVLTF.

This chain links TRBV6-2 or TRBV6-3 with TRBJ2-5, with a tentative D call TRBD1 (6 bases). With the DNA end fitting TRBJ2-7 better, the J assignment may be wrong. CDR3 size: 19 residues. Per the germline V gene, CDR1 is MNHEY and CDR2 is SVGEGT. The CDR3 DNA reads TGTGCCAGCAGCTTCTCCTCCACTACTAGAAGGGGGAAGAATGACGAGCAGTACTTC. Its translation is CASSFSSTTRRGKNDEQYF.

In this sample, this clonotype turned up a few times. The chain combines TRBV3-1 with TRBJ1-2; 7 nucleotides align to TRBD1. The J segment lost 5 bases and the V segment lost 4 bases, leaving 4 bases of the junction unmatched. Per the germline V gene, CDR1 is LGHDT and CDR2 is YNNKEL (reference sequence). The CDR3 is 13 residues long. DNA of the CDR3: TGTGCCAGCAGCCCCGACAGGGAGTATGGCTACACCTTC. Its translation is CASSPDREYGYTF.

The chain uses TRBV29-1 and TRBJ2-7; TRBD1 is a possible D gene (6 bases). V was trimmed by 3 bases and J by 3 bases, leaving 12 bases between them. Germline loops: CDR1 SQVTM, CDR2 ANQGSEA. The CDR3 consists of 13 residues. The CDR3 is CSVDVGGSYEQYF. For the CDR3, the DNA is TGCAGCGTTGACGTAGGGGGAAGCTACGAGCAGTACTTC.

CDR3 region: CASSQGLESEQFF. CDR3 in DNA: TGTGCCAGCAGCCAAGGACTAGAGAGTGAGCAGTTCTTC. V is TRBV3-1 and J is TRBJ2-1, with D perhaps TRBD2 (6 bases). The CDR3 has 13 residues. The V gene's germline CDR1 is LGHDT and CDR2 YNNKEL (reference sequence). Trimming left V 1 base short and J 9 bases short, with 10 bases between.

The chain recombines TRBV7-2 with TRBJ2-2, with no clear D. The CDR3 extends over 14 amino acids. The ends were cut back, 2 bases at V and 0 bases at J, with 4 bases in the middle. From germline, CDR1 is SGHTA and CDR2 FQGNSA. DNA for the CDR3: TGTGCCAGCAGCTTAATATCGAACACCGGGGAGCTGTTTTTT. Translating gives CASSLISNTGELFF.

This clonotype has a count of ten or more. V and J are TRBV27 and TRBJ1-2; D gene unclear. In germline, CDR1 is MNHEY, CDR2 SMNVEV (reference sequence). The CDR3 has 13 residues. The ends were cut back, 5 bases at V and 2 bases at J, with 9 bases in the middle. Here the CDR3 reads CASSIDSNYGYTF. The CDR3 DNA is TGTGCCAGCAGTATCGACTCCAACTATGGCTACACCTTC.

This clonotype appeared many times. A much larger clone differs from this one at a single base, so this may be a read error. The J gene is TRBJ2-5, the V gene TRBV19, with TRBD2 identical over 8 bases. There are 15 residues in the CDR3. CDR1 is LNHDA, CDR2 SQIVND, per germline (reference sequence). Trimming took 4 bases from V and 11 from J; bases not matched to a gene: 15. The CDR3 here is CASSKTSGDYNEQYF. The CDR3 region has the DNA TGTGCCAGTAGTAAAACTAGCGGAGATTACAATGAGCAGTACTTC.

The chain combines TRBV7-8 with TRBJ2-7; 7 bases match TRBD2. The CDR3 is 16 amino acids. Germline assignment: CDR1 SGHVS and CDR2 FQNEAQ. V gave up 0 bases and J gave up 0 bases; unmatched junction bases: 5. For the CDR3, the DNA is TGTGCCAGCAGCTTAGCGACTTTAGCGGGCTCCTACGAGCAGTACTTC. The encoded protein is CASSLATLAGSYEQYF.

The chain combines TRBV7-2 with TRBJ1-2; 8 bases fit TRBD1. CDR3 length: 13 residues. V was pared by 6 bases and J by 6 bases, with 6 bases of the junction left unmatched. CDR1 is SGHTA, CDR2 FQGNSA, per germline. CDR3 coding DNA: TGTGCCAGCAGGCGGACAGGGATTCATGGCTACACCTTC. Residues: CASRRTGIHGYTF.

The chain combines TRBV27 with TRBJ2-3; 8 nucleotides agree with TRBD2. The CDR3 covers 15 residues. Trimming removed 2 bases from V and 7 bases from J; junction bases left unmatched: 8. The V gene's germline CDR1 is MNHEY and CDR2 SMNVEV (reference sequence). The CDR3 DNA follows: TGTGCCAGCAGTTTAGGGCGGGAGGCCTTCTATACGCAGTATTTT. Its protein product is CASSLGREAFYTQYF.